Listed below are T cell receptor beta chains from one sample, sequenced in a study of control samples from healthy donors and cancer patients. Assay used: immunoSEQ multiplex PCR; TCRdb lists only in-frame clones, some missing. Counted here are roughly 86,000 clones, about nine tenths occurring once; the ten biggest clones make up approximately 14%. Sequences were obtained from blood. The receptors come from a man aged 30-40 years in good health. CDR3s leave out the opening cysteine and the closing phenylalanine or tryptophan. Not every row has a clone size; where given, it reads once, few, many or a size class.

v_call: TRBV7-9
j_call: TRBJ2-1
clone_size: -
cdr3_aa: ASSPRTSGRLFSYNEQF

v_call: TRBV24-1
j_call: TRBJ1-2
clone_size: few
cdr3_aa: ATSDFGGYT

v_call: TRBV9
j_call: TRBJ1-2
clone_size: -
cdr3_aa: ASSVEVAGNYGYT

v_call: TRBV7-3
j_call: TRBJ1-1
clone_size: -
cdr3_aa: ASSLQGMGTEAF

v_call: TRBV24-1
j_call: TRBJ2-1
clone_size: -
cdr3_aa: ATSDGWEYNEQF

v_call: TRBV11-2
j_call: TRBJ1-5
clone_size: -
cdr3_aa: ASSSGRGRPQH

v_call: TRBV3-1/TRBV3-2
j_call: TRBJ1-1
clone_size: -
cdr3_aa: ASSQVPPEAF

v_call: TRBV7-2
j_call: TRBJ1-5
clone_size: -
cdr3_aa: ASSSRGNQPQH

v_call: TRBV2
j_call: TRBJ2-1
clone_size: -
cdr3_aa: ASSVDVSGRDNEQF

v_call: TRBV6-5
j_call: TRBJ2-1
clone_size: -
cdr3_aa: ASRPSGSSYNEQF

v_call: TRBV6-5
j_call: TRBJ1-6
clone_size: -
cdr3_aa: ASTTGNSPLH

v_call: TRBV2
j_call: TRBJ2-3
clone_size: -
cdr3_aa: ASINSGVRADTQY

v_call: TRBV9
j_call: TRBJ1-4
clone_size: -
cdr3_aa: ASSREVSNEKLF

v_call: TRBV4-1
j_call: TRBJ2-2
clone_size: -
cdr3_aa: ASSQDPVNTGELF

v_call: TRBV18
j_call: TRBJ2-5
clone_size: -
cdr3_aa: ASSPWDRGETQY

v_call: TRBV5-1
j_call: TRBJ1-5
clone_size: once
cdr3_aa: ASSLAGQDGQPQH

v_call: TRBV24-1
j_call: TRBJ2-2
clone_size: few
cdr3_aa: ATSLPAGDTGELF

v_call: TRBV6-5
j_call: TRBJ2-1
clone_size: -
cdr3_aa: ASTPLGTANNEQF

v_call: TRBV7-2
j_call: TRBJ1-1
clone_size: -
cdr3_aa: ASSFRTGHMNTEAF

v_call: TRBV9
j_call: TRBJ1-3
clone_size: -
cdr3_aa: ASSAGGTGNTIY

v_call: TRBV30
j_call: TRBJ2-7
clone_size: -
cdr3_aa: AWSFGGYEQY

v_call: TRBV30
j_call: TRBJ2-7
clone_size: -
cdr3_aa: AWGGYEQY

v_call: TRBV14
j_call: TRBJ2-1
clone_size: -
cdr3_aa: ASSQSLAPNYNEQF

v_call: TRBV19
j_call: TRBJ1-5
clone_size: few
cdr3_aa: ASSTVTGINQPQH

v_call: TRBV25-1
j_call: TRBJ2-7
clone_size: few
cdr3_aa: ASQQGGSSYEQY

v_call: TRBV7-2
j_call: TRBJ2-3
clone_size: -
cdr3_aa: ASQTGTAQY

v_call: TRBV18
j_call: TRBJ1-1
clone_size: -
cdr3_aa: ASSPGGANTEAF

v_call: TRBV12-5
j_call: TRBJ2-7
clone_size: -
cdr3_aa: ASGSGTSGSYEQY

v_call: TRBV4-3
j_call: TRBJ1-4
clone_size: -
cdr3_aa: ASSQGIQGDEKLF

v_call: TRBV6-2/TRBV6-3
j_call: TRBJ1-5
clone_size: medium-sized
cdr3_aa: ASSYGGDWQPQH

v_call: TRBV5-1
j_call: TRBJ2-3
clone_size: -
cdr3_aa: ASSSTSGGQLTDTQY

v_call: TRBV12-3/TRBV12-4
j_call: TRBJ1-5
clone_size: -
cdr3_aa: ASSLISNQPQH

v_call: TRBV12-3/TRBV12-4
j_call: TRBJ2-3
clone_size: -
cdr3_aa: ASSLQSNTQY

v_call: TRBV9
j_call: TRBJ2-3
clone_size: -
cdr3_aa: ASSVSRETDTQY

v_call: TRBV5-6
j_call: TRBJ1-3
clone_size: -
cdr3_aa: ASSLFGGNTIY

v_call: TRBV7-7
j_call: TRBJ2-3
clone_size: -
cdr3_aa: ASSLGTSVRTDTQY

v_call: TRBV28
j_call: TRBJ2-1
clone_size: -
cdr3_aa: ASSFVGGEQF

v_call: TRBV4-1
j_call: TRBJ2-1
clone_size: -
cdr3_aa: ASSQGEVGEEQF

v_call: TRBV9
j_call: TRBJ1-2
clone_size: -
cdr3_aa: ASRGSGYGYT

v_call: TRBV5-1
j_call: TRBJ2-5
clone_size: -
cdr3_aa: ASSLAGGLAGSQETQY

v_call: TRBV18
j_call: TRBJ2-7
clone_size: -
cdr3_aa: ASSGGSSYEQY

v_call: TRBV7-9
j_call: TRBJ2-1
clone_size: -
cdr3_aa: ASSSRDRNNEQF

v_call: TRBV6-5
j_call: TRBJ1-1
clone_size: -
cdr3_aa: ASSSSLPAF

v_call: TRBV6-2/TRBV6-3
j_call: TRBJ2-1
clone_size: few
cdr3_aa: ASSYSPAGGIYNEQF

v_call: TRBV4-1
j_call: TRBJ2-4
clone_size: -
cdr3_aa: ASSQDSGAAKNIQY